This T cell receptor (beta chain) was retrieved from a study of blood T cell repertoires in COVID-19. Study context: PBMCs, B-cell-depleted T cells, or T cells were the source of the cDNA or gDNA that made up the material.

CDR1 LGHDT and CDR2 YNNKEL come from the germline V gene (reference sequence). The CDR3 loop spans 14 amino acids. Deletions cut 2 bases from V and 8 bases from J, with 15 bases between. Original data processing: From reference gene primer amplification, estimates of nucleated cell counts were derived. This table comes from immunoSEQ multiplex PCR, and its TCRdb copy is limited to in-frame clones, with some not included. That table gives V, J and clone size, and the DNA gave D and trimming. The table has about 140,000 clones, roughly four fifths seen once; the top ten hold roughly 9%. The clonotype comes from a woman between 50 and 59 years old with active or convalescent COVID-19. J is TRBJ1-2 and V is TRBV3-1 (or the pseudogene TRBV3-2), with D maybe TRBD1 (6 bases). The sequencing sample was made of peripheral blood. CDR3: CASSQRGRGTGYTF. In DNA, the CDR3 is TGTGCCAGCAGCCAAAGGGGGAGAGGTACAGGCTACACCTTC.